The entry that follows covers one TCR beta chain sequence. There is no known antigen for this receptor. The input lacks base qualities; no much larger clone sits a single base away. Trimming leaves V shorter by 7 bases and J shorter by 7 bases, with the junction holding 17 bases beyond the gene matches. The germline V gene provides CDR1 SNHLY and CDR2 FYNNEI. Spanning cysteine to phenylalanine, the CDR3 consists of 17 amino acids. The CDR3 DNA has 51 bases and is translated from base 1. These data are taken from a study of blood T cell repertoires in COVID-19 (TCRdb year 2020). General notes on the study: Samples from collaborators originated in the United States, Italy and Spain and spanned both the acute and convalescent phases of COVID-19. The material from the prospective study consisted of cDNA or gDNA derived from T cells, B-cell-depleted T cells, or PBMCs. The dataset comprised deeply sampled blood TCRbeta repertoires from subjects exposed to, actively infected with, or recovered from COVID-19. The repertoires were released in a freely available public database intended as a resource for research on the immune response to SARS-CoV-2. Samples came from the ongoing ImmuneRACE study (first 160 participants) plus 1,254 subjects from 6 global collaborators. Sample metadata almost always included a de-identified subject ID, COVID-19 status, age in years and sex. Where available, HLA class I and class II types were taken from metadata supplied by the sample provider and were not determined by assay-based typing.

Summary of the overall study and its limitations: How much clinical and demographic metadata was included differed by source and by participant, and the metadata was provided uncurated.

The immunoSEQ Assay, a bias-controlled multiplex PCR, was used to amplify TCRbeta CDR3 regions from genomic DNA. In the paper's pipeline: Within the assay, amplification of reference gene primers was used to estimate how many nucleated cells each sample contained. To quantify the absolute abundance of each unique TCRbeta CDR3 rearrangement, sequence reads were collapsed and filtered. For each sample, productive Simpson clonality was calculated as the square root of Simpson's diversity index across productive rearrangements. Held by TCRdb, this immuneACCESS table contains in-frame sequences only and omits some clones. Under half of the omission traces to an unresolved V gene where checked; the cause of the rest is unknown. For V, J and clone size, that table is used; D and trimming come from the DNA. This sample comprises approximately 150,000 clones, 70% to 85% of them detected only once. In total, the top ten clones hold 6.5% to 9% of the sample.

Each collaborating institution followed its own protocols to collect whole blood in K2EDTA tubes. For TCRbeta analysis, collaborator samples were shipped as frozen whole blood, as isolated PBMCs, or as DNA extracted from either sample type. This sequence uses TRBV2 and TRBJ2-1; 9 bases in the junction line up with TRBD2. Specimen: peripheral blood. The TCR originated in a woman aged 50 to 65 in a cohort sampled during active or convalescent COVID-19. The CDR3 in this case is CASTFAGGPVVQNEQFF. In nucleotides, the sequence is TGTGCCAGCACTTTTGCGGGGGGGCCCGTCGTGCAAAATGAGCAGTTCTTC.